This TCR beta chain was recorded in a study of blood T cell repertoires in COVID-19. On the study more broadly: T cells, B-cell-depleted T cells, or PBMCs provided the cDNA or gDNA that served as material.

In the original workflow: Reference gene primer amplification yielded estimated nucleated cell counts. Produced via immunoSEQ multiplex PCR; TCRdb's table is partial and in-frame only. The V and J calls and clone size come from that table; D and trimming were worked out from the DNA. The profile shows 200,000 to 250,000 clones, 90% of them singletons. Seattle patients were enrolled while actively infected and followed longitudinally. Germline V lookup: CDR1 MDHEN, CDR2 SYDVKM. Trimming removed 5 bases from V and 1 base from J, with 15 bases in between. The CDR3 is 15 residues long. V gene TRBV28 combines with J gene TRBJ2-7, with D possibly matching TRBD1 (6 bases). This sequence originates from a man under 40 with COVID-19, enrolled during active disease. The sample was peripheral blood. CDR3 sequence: CASSPGAAGSYEQYF. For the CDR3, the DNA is TGTGCCAGCAGTCCAGGGGCGGCCGGTTCCTACGAGCAGTACTTC.